The sequence of this T cell receptor beta chain was determined in a study of cytomegalovirus exposure and HLA in healthy donors. The wider study: The Caucasian-associated ancestry cluster contained more than 75% of the approximately 400 genotyped donors.

Worth noting for this clone: Its antigen is undetermined.

Germline V gene data show CDR1 as SGHRS and CDR2 as YFSETQ. The CDR3 is 17 residues long. V lost 4 bases and J 1 base, leaving 20 bases between the germline ends. Amplification used 60 Vbeta primers and 13 Jbeta primers. In the source study's methods: A later analysis tallied about 80 million unique TCR beta chains, roughly 11 million of them shared. TCRdb keeps only in-frame clones here, not all; method: immunoSEQ multiplex PCR. Clone size and V and J calls were adopted from that table, with D and trimming inferred from the DNA. This sample's table has 40,000 to 55,000 clones. Study results and limitations: The majority of CMV-associated TCR beta chains were reported as apparently HLA-restricted in a later analysis. A list of approximately 160 TCR beta chains associated with cytomegalovirus was given.

J is TRBJ1-1 and V is TRBV5-1, with a tentative D call TRBD1 (6 bases). Sample: PBMCs. This receptor was obtained from a male donor in good health and CMV-seropositive. CDR3: CASSPPAVGRGNTEAFF. The CDR3 DNA sequence: TGCGCCAGCAGCCCCCCGGCGGTGGGCAGGGGGAACACTGAAGCTTTCTTT.